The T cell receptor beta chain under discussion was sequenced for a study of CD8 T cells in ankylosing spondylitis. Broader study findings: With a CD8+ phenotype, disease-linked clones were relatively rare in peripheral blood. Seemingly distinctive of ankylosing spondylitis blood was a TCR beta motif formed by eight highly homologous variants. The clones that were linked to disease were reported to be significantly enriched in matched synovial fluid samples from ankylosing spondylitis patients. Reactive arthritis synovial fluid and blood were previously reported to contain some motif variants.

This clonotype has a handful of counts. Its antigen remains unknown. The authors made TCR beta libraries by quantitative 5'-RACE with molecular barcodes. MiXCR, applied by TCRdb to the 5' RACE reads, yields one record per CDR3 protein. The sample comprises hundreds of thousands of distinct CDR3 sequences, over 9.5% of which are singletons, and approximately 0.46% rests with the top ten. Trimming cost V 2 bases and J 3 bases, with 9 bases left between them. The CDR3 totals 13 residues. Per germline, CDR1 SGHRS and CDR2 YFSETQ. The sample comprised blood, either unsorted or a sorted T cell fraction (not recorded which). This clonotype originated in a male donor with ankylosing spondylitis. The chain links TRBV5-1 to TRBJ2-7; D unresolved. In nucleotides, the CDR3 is TGCGCCAGCAGCTTCGGAAGTTTCTACGAGCAGTACTTC. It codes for CASSFGSFYEQYF.